The 29 T cell receptor beta chains presented below share a single source sample, sequenced in a study of cytomegalovirus exposure and HLA in healthy donors. This PCR relied on a set of 60 Vbeta primers and 13 Jbeta primers. The method was immunoSEQ multiplex PCR; TCRdb's version includes in-frame clones alone and lacks a portion of them. Of under 200,000 clones in the sample, 70% to 80% are singletons; the top ten hold under 0.9%. Sequencing was done on a sample of PBMCs. These receptor sequences come from a woman in her thirties or forties in good health and CMV-seronegative.

This clone was counted a single time. This chain connects TRBV30 to TRBJ2-2; tentatively, D is TRBD2 (6 bases). The CDR3 totals 14 residues. Germline V lookup: CDR1 GTSNPN, CDR2 SVGIG (reference sequence). V lost 3 bases and J 4 bases, leaving 12 bases between the germline ends. The CDR3 is CAWSGTQATGELFF. The CDR3 region has the DNA TGTGCCTGGAGCGGGACTCAGGCCACCGGGGAGCTGTTTTTT.

This chain joins TRBV6-5 and TRBJ2-2; D remains ambiguous. The CDR3 consists of 13 residues. V lost 7 bases, J lost 1 base, and 7 bases lay in between. Germline V CDR1 and CDR2: MNHEY, SVGAGI. The CDR3 is CASNPGNTGELFF. The CDR3 nucleotides are TGTGCCAGCAACCCAGGGAACACCGGGGAGCTGTTTTTT.

The chain links TRBV6-1 to TRBJ2-7, with 9 positions matching TRBD2. There are 13 residues in the CDR3. Trimming at V came to 6 bases and at J to 3 bases, leaving 3 bases not matched to a gene. Germline V lookup: CDR1 MNHNS, CDR2 SASEGT. CDR3 sequence: CASRATSGYEQYF. The DNA of the CDR3 is TGTGCCAGCAGAGCGACTAGCGGCTACGAGCAGTACTTC.

This clone showed up just a few times. V and J are TRBV4-1 and TRBJ1-6; D is uncertain. This CDR3 is built from 17 residues. Per the germline V gene, CDR1 is MGHRA and CDR2 is YSYEKL. Between the trimmed V and J ends, which lost 2 bases and 6 bases, there was a span of 17 bases. The CDR3 DNA is TGCGCCAGCAGCCAACCGGGTGCGGGCTCGGGTAATTCACCCCTCCACTTT. Translation: CASSQPGAGSGNSPLHF.

The chain combines TRBV7-3 with TRBJ2-1, with TRBD2 matching over 9 bases. J gave up 6 bases and V 5 bases, and 11 bases lay outside the gene matches. This CDR3 spans 16 amino acids. Germline lookup yields CDR1 SGHTA and CDR2 FQGTGA. The CDR3 spells CASSLPLGTSFNEQFF. The CDR3 region has the DNA TGTGCCAGCAGCCTTCCCCTCGGGACTAGCTTCAATGAGCAGTTCTTC.

The chain combines TRBV29-1 with TRBJ2-7; 9 bases are shared with TRBD1. V shed 6 bases, J shed 3 bases, and the junction held 6 bases outside the gene matches. The CDR3 totals 13 residues. Germline CDR1 reads SQVTM; CDR2 reads ANQGSEA. CDR3 coding DNA: TGCAGCGTAGTGGACAGGGGCCTCTACGAGCAGTACTTC. Translated: CSVVDRGLYEQYF.

The chain couples TRBV6-5 to TRBJ1-2; D perhaps matches TRBD1 (6 bases). This CDR3 has 13 amino acids. Germline CDR1 MNHEY, CDR2 SVGAGI. Trimming pared 5 bases from V and 4 bases from J, leaving 11 bases between. The CDR3 sequence is CASSGGGSYGYTF. The CDR3 DNA is TGTGCCAGCAGTGGCGGGGGCTCCTATGGCTACACCTTC.

This clone was observed a handful of times. V usage is TRBV6-1 and J usage is TRBJ1-5, with 8 bases aligning to TRBD1. Germline loops: CDR1 MNHNS, CDR2 SASEGT. This CDR3 spans 15 amino acids. The trim removed 8 bases at V and 6 bases at J, leaving 12 bases unmatched. CDR3 coding DNA: TGTGCCAGCCTACTCCGGGACAGGCTACTTCAGCCCCAGCATTTT. This gives the protein CASLLRDRLLQPQHF.

The chain employs TRBV12-5 and TRBJ2-7, with a tentative D call TRBD1 (6 bases). Germline CDR1 and CDR2: LGHNT and FRNRAP. This CDR3 is built from 14 residues. V lost 1 base and J 5 bases, leaving 12 bases between the germline ends. DNA for the CDR3: TGTGCTAGTGGTTTGGAAATTGACAGGAACGAGCAGTACTTC. Encoded protein: CASGLEIDRNEQYF.

V usage is TRBV6-1 and J usage is TRBJ2-3, with 10 bases identical to TRBD2. CDR3 size: 18 residues. V shed 4 bases and J 1 base; nucleotides not matched to a gene: 11. CDR1 and CDR2 (germline): MNHNS, SASEGT. CDR3 in amino acids: CASSVRLAGEPGTDTQYF. CDR3 sequence (DNA): TGTGCCAGCAGTGTTAGGCTAGCGGGAGAGCCAGGCACAGATACGCAGTATTTT.

This chain connects TRBV27 to TRBJ1-5, with unresolved D. The CDR3 is made up of 15 amino acids. Germline-derived CDR1 and CDR2 are MNHEY and SMNVEV (reference sequence). Trimming removed 5 bases from V and 0 bases from J, with 11 bases in between. The CDR3: CASSLSYNSNQPQHF. CDR3 nucleotides: TGTGCCAGCAGTCTCTCATACAATAGCAATCAGCCCCAGCATTTT.

This clone was observed a few times. This chain joins TRBV25-1 and TRBJ1-4; 7 bases are shared with TRBD1. This CDR3 spans 15 amino acids. From germline, CDR1 is MGHDK and CDR2 SYGVNS. Trimming took 5 bases from V and 1 from J; bases not matched to a gene: 4. Here the CDR3 DNA reads TGTGCCAGCAGTCCCCAGGGGGAAACTAATGAAAAACTGTTTTTT. It specifies CASSPQGETNEKLFF.

The rearrangement uses TRBV9 and TRBJ2-7, with D possibly TRBD2 on 5 matching bases. The germline V and J ends were trimmed by 0 bases and 4 bases, with 8 bases remaining between them. This CDR3 is built from 13 residues. Germline V gene data show CDR1 as SGDLS and CDR2 as YYNGEE. The CDR3 reads CASSVEEDYEQYF. CDR3 bases: TGTGCCAGCAGCGTAGAGGAGGATTACGAGCAGTACTTC.

V and J are TRBV5-1 and TRBJ2-7; no firm D call. The CDR3 extends over 14 amino acids. The V gene lost 4 bases and the J gene lost 0 bases, with 11 bases spanning the gap. Germline V gene lookup returns CDR1 SGHRS and CDR2 YFSETQ. The CDR3 DNA is TGCGCCAGCAGCCGAGACTCGGACTCCTACGAGCAGTACTTC. Translating gives CASSRDSDSYEQYF.

Only one count was recorded for this clone. The chain couples TRBV5-1 to TRBJ1-6, with 9 bases matching TRBD1. The CDR3 is 16 residues long. Germline V gene lookup returns CDR1 SGHRS and CDR2 YFSETQ. V shed 2 bases and J 9 bases; nucleotides not matched to a gene: 9. The CDR3 spells CASSLNPGQGTSPLHF. The CDR3 nucleotides read TGCGCCAGCAGCTTAAATCCGGGACAGGGCACTTCACCCCTCCACTTT.

J is TRBJ2-5 and V is TRBV2, with 10 bases aligning to TRBD2. The CDR3 runs to 18 residues. The germline V gene encodes CDR1 SNHLY and CDR2 FYNNEI. The ends lost 0 bases at V and 4 bases at J; junction bases unmatched: 11. The DNA of the CDR3 is TGTGCCAGCAGTGAAGCACGGCTAGCGGGGGATCTCGGAGAGACCCAGTACTTC. This codes for CASSEARLAGDLGETQYF.

This clone was seen a single time. The J gene is TRBJ2-6, the V gene TRBV7-9; D is undetermined. The CDR3 is 14 residues long. Between the trimmed V and J ends, which lost 4 bases and 0 bases, there was a span of 4 bases. The germline V gene has CDR1 SEHNR and CDR2 FQNEAQ (reference sequence). In DNA form, the CDR3 reads TGTGCCAGCAGCTCACACTCTGGGGCCAACGTCCTGACTTTC. It codes for CASSSHSGANVLTF.

This chain connects TRBV9 to TRBJ2-7, with 9 bases fitting TRBD1. This CDR3 has 15 residues. Looked up from germline, CDR1 is SGDLS and CDR2 is YYNGEE. Germline trimming cut 3 bases from V and 6 bases from J; bases unmatched to any gene: 10. CDR3 residues: CASSAIPGQGCEQYF. The CDR3 bases are TGTGCCAGCAGCGCCATCCCGGGACAGGGTTGCGAGCAGTACTTC.

The chain employs TRBV4-3 and TRBJ2-2, with D possibly matching TRBD2 (5 bases). This CDR3 has 14 residues. CDR1 is LGHNA and CDR2 is YSLEER in the germline V gene. V gave up 4 bases and J gave up 3 bases, with 9 bases separating them. The DNA for the CDR3 is TGCGCCAGCAGCCTCCGAGGGCACACCGGGGAGCTGTTTTTT. It codes for CASSLRGHTGELFF.

The CDR3 coding sequence is TGTGCCAGCAGTTACTCGAGGACAGCTCAGCCCCAGCATTTT. Its protein is CASSYSRTAQPQHF. J is TRBJ1-5 and V is TRBV6-5; D is possibly TRBD1 (6 bases). This CDR3 has 14 amino acids. Germline V gives CDR1 MNHEY, CDR2 SVGAGI. Trimming stripped 0 bases from V and 6 bases from J, with 9 bases between.

The J gene is TRBJ1-3, the V gene TRBV6-5; 7 bases fit TRBD1. CDR3 size: 13 residues. Germline-derived CDR1 and CDR2 are MNHEY and SVGAGI. V dropped 6 bases and J dropped 2; count of bases not matched to a gene: 1. The CDR3 DNA reads TGTGCCAGCAGCGACAGGGCTGGAAACACCATATATTTT. Translating gives CASSDRAGNTIYF.

This clone was detected only a few times. V gene TRBV27 combines with J gene TRBJ2-7; perhaps TRBD1 as D (7 bases). The CDR3 has 14 residues. V was trimmed by 3 bases and J by 7 bases, leaving 16 bases between them. Germline V gene sequence: CDR1 MNHEY, CDR2 SMNVEV (reference sequence). The CDR3 region has the DNA TGTGCCAGCAGTTTGGCCAGGGGGGTGGGGGAGCAGTACTTC. Its translation is CASSLARGVGEQYF.

This rearrangement joins TRBV4-2 to TRBJ2-3; 8 nucleotides line up with TRBD2. The J segment lost 1 base and the V segment lost 0 bases, leaving 6 bases of the junction unmatched. Germline lookup yields CDR1 LGHNA and CDR2 YNFKEQ. The CDR3 has 17 residues. CDR3 in DNA: TGTGCCAGCAGCCAAGAAGGTGTAGCGGGACGCACAGATACGCAGTATTTT. It encodes CASSQEGVAGRTDTQYF.

This clone was recorded only once. This chain joins TRBV27 and TRBJ2-1; TRBD1 matches 8 bases. The germline CDR1 and CDR2 sequences are MNHEY and SMNVEV (reference sequence). The CDR3 consists of 14 residues. The V and J ends lost 5 bases and 8 bases, in that order; junction bases with no gene match: 8. The CDR3 DNA is TGTGCCAGCAGTCCGAGACAGGGGTGGGATGAGCAGTTCTTC. Encoded protein: CASSPRQGWDEQFF.

The chain is built from TRBV30 and TRBJ2-7; 9 bases align to TRBD1. The CDR3 runs to 13 residues. Germline V lookup: CDR1 GTSNPN, CDR2 SVGIG (reference sequence). V trimming: 5 bases; J trimming: 4 bases; junction bases outside the gene matches: 6. CDR3 amino acids: CAWVTQGAYEQYF. As DNA, the CDR3 is TGTGCCTGGGTTACACAGGGGGCGTACGAGCAGTACTTC.

The rearrangement uses TRBV7-9 and TRBJ2-3; D perhaps matches TRBD1 (6 bases). V lost 4 bases to trimming and J lost 5 bases, with 19 bases between them. The V gene's germline CDR1 is SEHNR and CDR2 FQNEAQ (reference sequence). There are 16 residues in the CDR3. In DNA, the CDR3 is TGTGCCAGCAGCTCTCGTCGCCGTCGAGGGGGAGATACGCAGTATTTT. Translating gives CASSSRRRRGGDTQYF.

The chain has TRBV7-9 and TRBJ1-1, with D possibly TRBD1 on 5 matching bases. V shed 4 bases and J shed 8 bases, with 20 bases lying between them. The CDR3 loop spans 15 amino acids. The germline CDR1 and CDR2 sequences are SEHNR and FQNEAQ (reference sequence). CDR3 amino acids: CASSSTDIPRFEAFF. The CDR3 bases are TGTGCCAGCAGCTCAACGGACATCCCGCGTTTCGAAGCTTTCTTT.

The chain uses TRBV4-2 and TRBJ2-5, with D tentatively TRBD1 (5 bases). The ends were cut back, 0 bases at V and 0 bases at J, with 5 bases in the middle. This CDR3 region has 14 residues. CDR1 and CDR2 (germline): LGHNA, YNFKEQ. CDR3 loop: CASSQDRDQETQYF. The CDR3 DNA follows: TGTGCCAGCAGCCAAGACAGGGACCAAGAGACCCAGTACTTC.

For the CDR3, the DNA is TGTGCCAGCAGAGGACACAACCGCCCCTGGCCCCAGCATTTT. As protein: CASRGHNRPWPQHF. J is TRBJ1-5 and V is TRBV27; tentatively, D is TRBD1 (5 bases). Germline assignment: CDR1 MNHEY and CDR2 SMNVEV (reference sequence). The germline V and J ends were trimmed by 6 bases and 9 bases, with 18 bases remaining between them. The CDR3 has 14 residues.